These 7 T cell receptor beta chains came from one sample sequenced in a study of shared clonotypes between healthy human individuals. Assay used: immunoSEQ multiplex PCR; TCRdb lists only in-frame clones, some missing. Of about 1.1 million clones listed, 78% were seen once; the top ten hold around 0.6%. Sequencing was done on a sample of memory CD4+ T cells from PBMCs. Subset in this sample: CD45RA-negative fraction. Every receptor here comes from a young man in good health. Some clones in this sample may be carry-over from other donors' samples.

This clone came up many times. Other DNA sequences in the sample encode the same CDR3. V usage is TRBV6-5 and J usage is TRBJ2-7; 10 bases are a match to TRBD2. The trim removed 2 bases at V and 3 bases at J, leaving 4 bases unmatched. CDR1 MNHEY and CDR2 SVGAGI come from the germline V gene. The CDR3 runs to 15 residues. Here the CDR3 DNA reads TGTGCCAGCAGTTACGGGCCTAGCGGGAGCTACGAGCAGTACTTC. As protein: CASSYGPSGSYEQYF.

This clone has just one count. Written as DNA, the CDR3 is TGTGCCAGCAAGACCAGATTGGGGTATGGCTACGAGCAGTACTTC. As protein: CASKTRLGYGYEQYF. The V and J genes are TRBV6-5 and TRBJ2-7; D is ambiguous. CDR1 and CDR2 from the germline V gene are MNHEY and SVGAGI. The CDR3 has 15 amino acids. V was trimmed by 7 bases and J by 3 bases, leaving 19 bases between them.

The CDR3 sequence is CASSSGAKGEKLFF. CDR3 nucleotides: TGCGCCAGCAGCTCAGGGGCTAAGGGGGAAAAACTGTTTTTT. The J gene is TRBJ1-4, the V gene TRBV5-1, with D possibly TRBD1 on 6 matching bases. CDR1 SGHRS and CDR2 YFSETQ come from the germline V gene. Deletions cut 3 bases from V and 8 bases from J, with 14 bases between. The CDR3 covers 14 residues.

This chain connects TRBV9 to TRBJ2-7, with TRBD2 matching 10 bases. Germline-derived CDR1 and CDR2 are SGDLS and YYNGEE. CDR3 length: 11 residues. The CDR3 loop is CASSEGTSAVV. CDR3 bases: TGTGCCAGCAGCGAAGGGACTAGCGCGGTAGTC.

V gene TRBV11-2 combines with J gene TRBJ2-2, with D perhaps matching TRBD2 (6 bases). CDR3 size: 15 residues. V lost 8 bases and J lost 3, with 16 bases in between. Germline lookup yields CDR1 SGHAT and CDR2 FQNNGV. CDR3 coding DNA: TGTGCCAGCTCGGCGGGGCAGGGATACACCGGGGAGCTGTTTTTT. As protein: CASSAGQGYTGELFF.

Note on this clone: One base away lies a much larger clone, so this may be a sequencing read error. At the DNA level, this CDR3 is encoded by other sequences in the same sample as well. The V and J genes are TRBV5-1 and TRBJ1-1, with 7 bases lining up with TRBD1. The CDR3 runs 15 residues. CDR1 SGHRS and CDR2 YFSETQ come from the germline V gene. The CDR3 loop is CASSLGDSLNTEAFF. The CDR3 coding sequence is TGCGCCAGCAGCTTGGGGGACAGTTTGAACACTGAAGCTTTCTTC.

The chain has TRBV5-1 and TRBJ2-2; 9 bases match TRBD2. V was clipped by 4 bases and J by 6 bases; unmatched bases: 7. The CDR3 consists of 15 residues. Germline-derived CDR1 and CDR2 are SGHRS and YFSETQ. The CDR3 region has the DNA TGCGCCAGCAGCCCAGTAGCGGGAGCCGCCGGGGAGCTGTTTTTT. Translation gives CASSPVAGAAGELFF.